Listed here are 26 T cell receptor beta chains from one sample, sequenced in a study of T cells in Graves' hyperthyroidism and ophthalmopathy (dated by TCRdb to between 2017 and 2020). The library relied on multiplex PCR. The sample was run on an Illumina HiSeq 2000. The TCR beta CDR3 regions were amplified from RNA transcripts. The TCR CDR3 was subjected to a first round of RT-PCR using the HTBI primer set and the Qiagen OneStep RT-PCR kit. TCRdb ran its own pipeline on the public reads, namely fastp trimming at Q25 and MiXCR clone calling, and kept in-frame beta chains. Duplicate CDR3 protein sequences are folded into a single record with the most common DNA and genes. In all, the sample holds fewer than 900,000 distinct CDR3 sequences, and over 15% of those were seen once. The ten biggest clones cover around 17% of the sample. The sequencing input was blood. The receptors here all came from a woman between 50 and 59 years old with Graves' hyperthyroidism that later progressed to Graves' ophthalmopathy.

The chain couples TRBV15 to TRBJ2-7, with TRBD2 matching 7 bases. Germline V gene sequence: CDR1 LNHNV, CDR2 YYDKDF (reference sequence). The V and J ends lost 0 bases and 2 bases, in that order; junction bases with no gene match: 4. The CDR3 has 15 amino acids. The CDR3 bases are TGTGCCACCAGCAGAGATGAGCGGGAACCCTACGAGCAGTACTTC. Its translation: CATSRDEREPYEQYF.

In its sample, this clonotype was seen a few times. J is TRBJ1-1 and V is TRBV29-1, with a weak D call TRBD1 (5 bases). V shed 4 bases and J shed 0 bases, with 9 bases lying between them. This CDR3 region has 13 residues. Germline CDR1 SQVTM, CDR2 ANQGSEA. CDR3 in amino acids: CSVVAGMNTEAFF. In DNA form, the CDR3 reads TGCAGCGTTGTGGCAGGGATGAACACTGAAGCTTTCTTT. Filled out from reference TRBV29-1 and TRBJ1-1, the complete variable domain reads SAVISQKPSRDICQRGTSLTIQCQVDSQVTMMFWYRQQPGQSLTLIATANQGSEATYESGFVIDKFPISRPNLTFSTLTVSNMSPEDSSIYLCSVVAGMNTEAFFGQGTRLTVV.

Comments on this clonotype: Being one base from a much bigger clone, this may be a read error. CDR3 sequence (DNA): TGCAGTGCTAGACCGCCTGGGGGGAGCCAAGAGACCCAGTACTTC. It yields the protein CSARPPGGSQETQYF. The V and J genes are TRBV20-1 and TRBJ2-5, with D maybe TRBD2 (6 bases). This CDR3 has 15 amino acids. Trimming cost V 2 bases and J 1 base, with 14 bases left between them. CDR1 and CDR2 (germline): DFQATT, SNEGSKA (reference sequence).

The chain links TRBV6-5 to TRBJ1-1; 7 nucleotides line up with TRBD1. This CDR3 spans 13 amino acids. Germline CDR1 MNHEY, CDR2 SVGAGI. The J segment lost 11 bases and the V segment lost 5 bases, leaving 11 bases of the junction unmatched. Written as DNA, the CDR3 is TGTGCCAGCAGTCACAGGGGCGCCGGATTGGCTTTCTTT. Translated, it gives CASSHRGAGLAFF.

This sequence joins TRBV20-1 and TRBJ1-1, with 9 bases that match TRBD1. Germline V CDR1 and CDR2: DFQATT, SNEGSKA (reference sequence). Germline trimming cut 0 bases from V and 2 bases from J; bases unmatched to any gene: 7. The CDR3 has 16 amino acids. In DNA form, the CDR3 reads TGCAGTGCTAGAGAGAGAGGAACAGGGGGCAACACTGAAGCTTTCTTT. It translates to CSARERGTGGNTEAFF.

The chain is built from TRBV10-3 and TRBJ1-6; D remains unclear. CDR1 is ENHRY, CDR2 SYGVKD, per germline. The ends were cut back, 10 bases at V and 0 bases at J, with 19 bases in the middle. The CDR3 length is 17 residues. This CDR3 is CATRSHHWDSYNSPLHF. The DNA for the CDR3 is TGTGCCACCCGATCCCACCACTGGGACTCCTATAATTCACCCCTCCACTTT.

This clonotype has more than one count but fewer than ten. The CDR3 spells CASSLTLSGSGGGGSNEQFF. CDR3 DNA: TGTGCCAGCAGCTTAACTTTGTCGGGTAGCGGGGGGGGCGGGTCCAATGAGCAGTTCTTC. V usage is TRBV11-3 and J usage is TRBJ2-1; 11 bases are a match to TRBD2. J gave up 6 bases and V 2 bases, and 18 bases lay outside the gene matches. CDR1 and CDR2 from the germline V gene are SGHNT and YENEEA. The CDR3 totals 20 residues. Full variable domain (outside the CDR3, taken from reference TRBV11-3 and TRBJ2-1): EAGVVQSPRYKIIEKKQPVAFWCNPISGHNTLYWYLQNLGQGPELLIRYENEEAVDDSQLPKDRFSAERLKGVDSTLKIQPAELGDSAVYLCASSLTLSGSGGGGSNEQFFGPGTRLTVL.

This clonotype has ten or more counts. This chain connects TRBV6-1 to TRBJ2-1; D uncertain. CDR3 length: 15 residues. Germline CDR1 MNHNS, CDR2 SASEGT. V dropped 5 bases and J dropped 8 bases, with 19 bases sitting between them. The CDR3 region has the DNA TGTGCCAGCAGTAAACGACCCCGAACGTACGATGAGCAGTTCTTC. This sequence encodes CASSKRPRTYDEQFF.

This chain joins TRBV27 and TRBJ1-5, with a possible D match to TRBD1 (5 bases). The ends were cut back, 3 bases at V and 7 bases at J, with 13 bases in the middle. The germline V gene encodes CDR1 MNHEY and CDR2 SMNVEV (reference sequence). This CDR3 is built from 14 residues. In DNA, the CDR3 is TGTGCCAGCAGTTTTTCGGGGGGTAGGCAGCCCCAGCATTTT. Protein sequence: CASSFSGGRQPQHF.

This clonotype was recorded many times. V gene TRBV3-1 combines with J gene TRBJ2-7; perhaps TRBD2 as D (6 bases). Per the germline V gene, CDR1 is LGHDT and CDR2 is YNNKEL (reference sequence). The V end lost 1 base, the J end lost 1 base, and 8 bases lay between the germline ends. This CDR3 has 14 amino acids. CDR3 nucleotides: TGTGCCAGCAGCCAAGCGCGGGGATCCTACGAGCAGTACTTC. This gives the protein CASSQARGSYEQYF.

The V gene is TRBV29-1, the J gene TRBJ2-7; D gene ambiguous. CDR1 and CDR2 (germline): SQVTM, ANQGSEA. CDR3 length: 12 residues. V lost 2 bases and J lost 2, with 7 bases in between. In nucleotides, the CDR3 is TGCAGCGTTGAACTCTCGACCTACGAGCAGTACTTC. Residues: CSVELSTYEQYF.

This clonotype was seen many times. The J gene is TRBJ2-5, the V gene TRBV5-1; 7 positions match TRBD2. J was trimmed by 5 bases and V by 5 bases; bases with no gene match: 18. CDR1 and CDR2 from the germline V gene are SGHRS and YFSETQ. The CDR3 sequence is 17 residues long. The CDR3 region has the DNA TGCGCCAGCAGGGACCGAGAGCGGGGCCTTCTGGGGGAGACCCAGTACTTC. As protein: CASRDRERGLLGETQYF. Filled out from reference TRBV5-1 and TRBJ2-5, the complete variable domain reads KAGVTQTPRYLIKTRGQQVTLSCSPISGHRSVSWYQQTPGQGLQFLFEYFSETQRNKGNFPGRFSGRQFSNSRSEMNVSTLELGDSALYLCASRDRERGLLGETQYFGPGTRLLVL.

The gene calls are TRBV20-1 and TRBJ2-1; D not resolved. The V gene's germline CDR1 is DFQATT and CDR2 SNEGSKA (reference sequence). V lost 6 bases, J lost 6 bases, and 21 bases lay in between. The CDR3 covers 15 residues. CDR3 sequence reads: CSATPPAPGLNEQFF. CDR3 nucleotides: TGCAGTGCCACCCCCCCGGCCCCTGGCCTCAATGAGCAGTTCTTC.

This clonotype has a handful of counts. V gene TRBV12-3 or TRBV12-4 combines with J gene TRBJ2-7; the D gene is possibly TRBD2 (6 bases). The V end was cut by 6 bases, the J end by 2 bases, with 14 bases between. The CDR3 length is 14 residues. CDR3 DNA: TGTGCCAGCAGCGGGACTTCCAGCCCCTACGAGCAGTACTTC. It codes for CASSGTSSPYEQYF.

The chain uses TRBV11-3 and TRBJ2-5; 10 bases map to TRBD2. Per germline, CDR1 SGHNT and CDR2 YENEEA. After removal of 1 base from V and 4 bases from J, the junction contained 3 bases not matched to a gene. The length of the CDR3 is 15 residues. The CDR3 sequence: CASSLGRTSGETQYF. Written as DNA, the CDR3 is TGTGCCAGCAGCTTAGGGAGGACTAGCGGAGAGACCCAGTACTTC. The full variable domain, rest sourced from reference TRBV11-3 and TRBJ2-5, is EAGVVQSPRYKIIEKKQPVAFWCNPISGHNTLYWYLQNLGQGPELLIRYENEEAVDDSQLPKDRFSAERLKGVDSTLKIQPAELGDSAVYLCASSLGRTSGETQYFGPGTRLLVL.

This clonotype was seen ten or more times. The rearrangement uses TRBV2 and TRBJ1-1; D remains unclear. Trimming took 7 bases from V and 1 from J, leaving 10 bases between them. Germline lookup yields CDR1 SNHLY and CDR2 FYNNEI. The CDR3 has 13 residues. CDR3 amino acids: CASNEVRNTEAFF. Here the CDR3 DNA reads TGTGCCAGCAACGAGGTGAGGAACACTGAAGCTTTCTTT.

The chain has TRBV12-3 or TRBV12-4 and TRBJ2-1; TRBD1 aligns across 10 bases. This CDR3 has 15 residues. V trimming: 1 base; J trimming: 6 bases; junction bases outside the gene matches: 3. CDR3 residues: CASSLGDRGSNEQFF. The CDR3 DNA is TGTGCCAGCAGTTTAGGGGACAGGGGCTCCAATGAGCAGTTCTTC.

This clonotype was seen a few times. V and J are TRBV18 and TRBJ1-1; D gene uncertain. V lost 1 base to trimming and J lost 6 bases, with 15 bases between them. This CDR3 is 15 amino acids long. CDR1 and CDR2 from the germline V gene are KGHSH and LQKENI. The DNA of the CDR3 is TGTGCCAGCTCACCACGGGAGGGTCCCAGGTCTGAAGCTTTCTTT. Its protein product is CASSPREGPRSEAFF.

This clonotype appeared a single time. The V call is TRBV15, the J call TRBJ1-3; a possible D gene is TRBD1 (6 bases). With 8 bases removed from V and 0 bases from J, the gap between germline ends came to 14 bases. The CDR3 has 15 residues. In germline, CDR1 is LNHNV, CDR2 YYDKDF (reference sequence). CDR3 nucleotides: TGTGCCACCGCCACCGGGACAACCTCTGGAAACACCATATATTTT. It encodes CATATGTTSGNTIYF.

This clonotype has more than one count but fewer than ten. The rearrangement joins TRBV3-1 to TRBJ1-4; 8 bases fit TRBD1. The junction had 8 bases not matched to a gene; V was cut back by 5 bases and J by 0 bases. Germline CDR1 LGHDT, CDR2 YNNKEL (reference sequence). The CDR3 loop spans 17 amino acids. The CDR3 reads CASSSPGTGATNEKLFF. The CDR3 nucleotides are TGTGCCAGCAGCTCTCCCGGGACAGGTGCAACTAATGAAAAACTGTTTTTT.

The chain joins TRBV10-3 to TRBJ2-5; no definite D call. The germline V gene encodes CDR1 ENHRY and CDR2 SYGVKD. V lost 4 bases to trimming and J lost 2 bases, with 2 bases between them. CDR3 length: 11 amino acids. CDR3 region: CAISVQETQYF. In DNA form, the CDR3 reads TGTGCCATCAGTGTTCAAGAGACCCAGTACTTC.

This clonotype has only a few counts. The J gene is TRBJ1-1, the V gene TRBV19; D is perhaps TRBD1 (5 bases). CDR3 length: 14 amino acids. In germline, CDR1 is LNHDA, CDR2 SQIVND (reference sequence). The V end lost 2 bases, the J end lost 6 bases, and 13 bases lay between the germline ends. The CDR3 spells CASSITDRYPEAFF. The CDR3 nucleotides are TGTGCCAGTAGTATAACCGACAGATACCCTGAAGCTTTCTTT.

On this clonotype itself: One junction end disagrees with the germline gene, perhaps due to a read error. The chain uses TRBV6-1 and TRBJ2-5, with D perhaps matching TRBD2 (6 bases). The CDR3 is made up of 13 amino acids. Germline lookup yields CDR1 MNHNS and CDR2 SASEGT. The CDR3 protein is CASSKAGGETQYF. Here the CDR3 DNA reads TGTGCCAGCAGTAAAGCCGGGGGAGAGACCCAGTACTTC.

This clonotype came up a few times. CDR3 residues: CASIDQNTEAFF. CDR3 coding DNA: TGTGCCAGTATTGATCAGAACACTGAAGCTTTCTTT. The chain carries TRBV19 and TRBJ1-1; D gene uncertain. The germline CDR1 and CDR2 sequences are LNHDA and SQIVND (reference sequence). Trimming pared 7 bases from V and 1 base from J, leaving 7 bases between. CDR3 length: 12 residues.

In this sample, this clonotype turned up many times. V and J are TRBV2 and TRBJ1-5; D call uncertain. Germline V gene data show CDR1 as SNHLY and CDR2 as FYNNEI. The V gene lost 7 bases and the J gene lost 4 bases, with 8 bases spanning the gap. This CDR3 is built from 12 residues. The CDR3 loop reads CASNLLNQPQHF. The CDR3 DNA sequence: TGTGCCAGCAATTTACTAAATCAGCCCCAGCATTTT.

The V gene is TRBV5-5, the J gene TRBJ2-6; D is unresolved. This CDR3 has 15 residues. Germline lookup yields CDR1 SGHKS and CDR2 YYEKEE (reference sequence). V was shortened by 3 bases and J by 0 bases, with 7 bases between the two germline ends. CDR3 in DNA: TGTGCCAGCAGCTCGGTGGTCTCTGGGGCCAACGTCCTGACTTTC. Its translation: CASSSVVSGANVLTF.